The 10 T cell receptor beta chains in this list originate from one sample, sequenced in a study of blood T cells in healthy people across ages. With a J-beta primer mix and a sample-barcoded 5' primer, a second PCR ran about 7 to 12 cycles. TCRdb itself ran the 5' RACE reads through MiXCR, one entry per CDR3 protein. Here the sample spans around 940,000 distinct CDR3 sequences, roughly 47% being singletons. Sequenced input: blood. The receptors here all came from a woman aged 60-75 years in good health.

In its sample, this clonotype was seen a few times. The chain carries TRBV3-1 and TRBJ2-3, with D tentatively TRBD2 (6 bases). Trimming pared 5 bases from V and 4 bases from J, leaving 19 bases between. The CDR3 is 16 residues long. Germline values: CDR1 LGHDT, CDR2 YNNKEL (reference sequence). The CDR3 sequence is CASSSTLGGGSDTQYF. DNA of the CDR3: TGTGCCAGCAGCTCCACCCTGGGCGGAGGGTCAGATACGCAGTATTTT.

The chain is built from TRBV4-1 and TRBJ2-3; D not certain. Germline CDR1 MGHRA, CDR2 YSYEKL. Trimming removed 1 base at V and 6 bases at J, with 14 bases between. This CDR3 spans 15 amino acids. The CDR3 reads CASSQAPNGVDTQYF. The DNA for the CDR3 is TGCGCCAGCAGCCAAGCACCCAACGGTGTGGATACGCAGTATTTT.

A word on this clonotype: This may arise from a read error, as a much more abundant clone is one base away. The chain links TRBV2 to TRBJ2-1; TRBD2 agrees at 13 bases. The CDR3 length is 15 residues. The junction had 4 bases not matched to a gene; V was cut back by 6 bases and J by 5 bases. Germline CDR1 is SNHLY and CDR2 is FYNNEI. CDR3 bases: TGTGCCAGCAGGCCACTAGCGGGAGGGAACAATGAGCAGTTCTTC. As protein: CASRPLAGGNNEQFF.

The chain links TRBV29-1 to TRBJ2-1; TRBD2 matches 8 bases. The CDR3 contains 16 residues. Germline loops: CDR1 SQVTM, CDR2 ANQGSEA. The CDR3 DNA sequence: TGCAGTGTAGCGGGAAGGGACTTTGGGTCTTGGGGTGAGCAGTTCTTC. This gives the protein CSVAGRDFGSWGEQFF.

The rearrangement links TRBV7-2 to TRBJ2-5, with 13 bases identical to TRBD2. Germline V gene data show CDR1 as SGHTA and CDR2 as FQGNSA. The CDR3 has 17 residues. After removal of 5 bases from V and 4 bases from J, the junction contained 10 bases not matched to a gene. As DNA, the CDR3 is TGTGCCAGCAGCGTTAGACGACTAGCGGGAGGTTTAGAGACCCAGTACTTC. Its protein is CASSVRRLAGGLETQYF. Using reference TRBV7-2 and TRBJ2-5 for the parts outside the CDR3, the full variable domain is GAGVSQSPSNKVTEKGKDVELRCDPISGHTALYWYRQSLGQGLEFLIYFQGNSAPDKSGLPSDRFSAERTGGSVSTLTIQRTQQEDSAVYLCASSVRRLAGGLETQYFGPGTRLLVL.

V gene TRBV18 combines with J gene TRBJ2-1; the D is unclear. This CDR3 has 12 amino acids. The germline V and J ends were trimmed by 2 bases and 5 bases, with 4 bases remaining between them. Germline CDR1 reads KGHSH; CDR2 reads LQKENI. This CDR3 is CASSPKDNEQFF. CDR3 coding DNA: TGTGCCAGCTCACCAAAGGACAATGAGCAGTTCTTC.

This clonotype was seen a handful of times. The CDR3 bases are TGCAGTGCCCCCCCAGGGGATTCCTACGAGCAGTACTTC. It yields the protein CSAPPGDSYEQYF. The chain employs TRBV20-1 and TRBJ2-7; a possible D gene is TRBD1 (6 bases). CDR1 and CDR2 (germline): DFQATT, SNEGSKA (reference sequence). The CDR3 length is 13 residues. V dropped 6 bases and J dropped 1 base, with 13 bases sitting between them.

The V call is TRBV27, the J call TRBJ2-5, with D unclear. The CDR3 loop spans 14 amino acids. V shed 5 bases and J shed 1 base, with 11 bases lying between them. CDR1 and CDR2 (germline): MNHEY, SMNVEV (reference sequence). The CDR3 nucleotides are TGTGCCAGCAGTCCCCGCGTCCCCCAAGAGACCCAGTACTTC. Translating gives CASSPRVPQETQYF.

This clonotype was counted only a few times. CDR3 loop: CSASVRVGEQYF. The CDR3 DNA is TGCAGTGCTAGTGTCAGGGTTGGCGAGCAGTACTTC. V usage is TRBV20-1 and J usage is TRBJ2-7; D possibly corresponds to TRBD1 (5 bases). Germline CDR1 DFQATT, CDR2 SNEGSKA (reference sequence). The V and J ends lost 3 bases and 6 bases respectively, with 12 bases between them. The CDR3 covers 12 residues.

The chain links TRBV20-1 to TRBJ2-4; D might be TRBD2 (5 bases). The J call may be in error: the DNA end matches TRBJ2-7 better. Per germline, CDR1 DFQATT and CDR2 SNEGSKA (reference sequence). The CDR3 consists of 13 residues. The CDR3 is CSAPVGSTYEQYF. CDR3 nucleotide sequence: TGCAGTGCTCCCGTTGGGAGTACGTACGAGCAGTACTTC.